The 2 T cell receptor beta chains below were found in one sample sequenced in a study of glioma-infiltrating T cells. Amplification of TCR alpha and beta CDR3 regions from RNA used iRepertoire nested multiplex PCR. TCRdb ran MiXCR on the multiplex PCR reads and lists one entry per CDR3 protein. The sample lists about 140,000 distinct CDR3 sequences, about two fifths seen once, with around 20% in the top ten. Sequenced input: glioma tissue, nonneoplastic brain tissue, or PBMCs (not recorded which). Receptor source: a human donor with low-grade glioma or glioblastoma, undergoing nonglioma brain surgery, or in good health (not recorded which).

This clonotype has a handful of counts. This chain joins TRBV7-2 and TRBJ2-2, with D possibly TRBD2 on 5 matching bases. V was cut by 0 bases and J by 5 bases, with 10 bases left in between. This CDR3 has 15 amino acids. Germline V CDR1 and CDR2: SGHTA, FQGNSA. DNA of the CDR3: TGTGCCAGCAGCTTAGCAGATTCGGGGACCGGGGAGCTGTTTTTT. Its translation is CASSLADSGTGELFF.

V is TRBV12-3 or TRBV12-4 and J is TRBJ2-3; 15 bases line up with TRBD2. Trimming removed 5 bases from V and 1 base from J; junction bases left unmatched: 7. This CDR3 contains 18 residues. The CDR3 spells CASSRTSGGGIGTDTQYF. CDR3 nucleotides: TGTGCCAGCAGTCGGACTAGCGGGGGGGGTATCGGCACAGATACGCAGTATTTT.